The next 14 T cell receptor beta chains were all read from a single sample in a study of OX40 agonist ivuxolimab in advanced cancers. The method was immunoSEQ multiplex PCR; TCRdb's version includes in-frame clones alone and lacks a portion of them. Here the sample spans roughly 45,000 clones, 75% to 90% being singletons. Sequenced here: CD4+ or CD8+ T cells sorted from blood, sampled in a trial of the OX40 agonist ivuxolimab. The receptors come from an adult with an advanced solid tumor such as melanoma, head and neck, liver or kidney cancer.

This chain uses TRBV4-1 with TRBJ1-2; no clear D gene. The ends were cut back, 0 bases at V and 14 bases at J, with 16 bases in the middle. Germline V gene sequence: CDR1 MGHRA, CDR2 YSYEKL. CDR3 length: 13 residues. The CDR3 is CASSQDSIQSKTF. DNA of the CDR3: TGCGCCAGCAGCCAAGATAGCATACAGTCAAAAACCTTC.

This chain joins TRBV4-1 and TRBJ1-1, with TRBD1 as a possible D gene (5 bases). Germline loops: CDR1 MGHRA, CDR2 YSYEKL. This CDR3 contains 12 residues. The ends were cut back, 1 base at V and 9 bases at J, with 9 bases in the middle. This chain's CDR3 is CASSQGGPKAFF. As DNA, the CDR3 is TGCGCCAGCAGCCAAGGGGGACCAAAAGCTTTCTTT.

The chain uses TRBV11-1 and TRBJ2-7; D is perhaps TRBD1 or TRBD2 (6 bases each). From germline, CDR1 is SGHAT and CDR2 FQDESV (reference sequence). The V and J ends lost 5 bases and 5 bases respectively, with 16 bases between them. The CDR3 length is 14 residues. The CDR3 sequence is CASSVQEGVDEQYV. DNA for the CDR3: TGTGCCAGCAGCGTACAGGAGGGGGTGGACGAGCAGTACGTC.

This chain uses TRBV25-1 with TRBJ2-1; TRBD2 is a possible D gene (7 bases). The germline V gene has CDR1 MGHDK and CDR2 SYGVNS. Trimming removed 0 bases at V and 8 bases at J, with 20 bases between. The CDR3 runs to 17 residues. CDR3: CASSEYGGRGRLDEQFF. The CDR3 region has the DNA TGTGCCAGCAGTGAATATGGAGGGCGGGGGCGTTTGGATGAGCAGTTCTTC.

This chain uses TRBV6-6 with TRBJ2-5; 11 bases fit TRBD2. Germline trimming cut 7 bases from V and 4 bases from J; bases unmatched to any gene: 5. Germline V gives CDR1 MNHNY, CDR2 SVGAGI (reference sequence). The CDR3 loop spans 14 amino acids. In DNA form, the CDR3 reads TGTGCCAGCACTCCTACTAGCGGGGGAGAGACCCAGTACTTC. It is translated as CASTPTSGGETQYF.

This rearrangement joins TRBV4-3 to TRBJ1-2, with D unresolved. The CDR3 has 13 residues. CDR1 is LGHNA and CDR2 is YSLEER in the germline V gene. V lost 0 bases and J lost 7, with 9 bases in between. In DNA, the CDR3 is TGCGCCAGCAGCCAAGACGGGGTACTTGGCTACACCTTC. It specifies CASSQDGVLGYTF.

This clone showed up just once. The rearrangement links TRBV28 to TRBJ2-5; 13 bases line up with TRBD2. Germline loops: CDR1 MDHEN, CDR2 SYDVKM. V was clipped by 10 bases and J by 2 bases; unmatched bases: 1. There are 13 residues in the CDR3. The CDR3 here is CATGLAGQETQYF. The CDR3 coding sequence is TGTGCCACGGGACTAGCGGGGCAAGAGACCCAGTACTTC. Full variable domain (missing parts from reference TRBV28 and TRBJ2-5): DVKVTQSSRYLVKRTGEKVFLECVQDMDHENMFWYRQDPGLGLRLIYFSYDVKMKEKGDIPEGYSVSREKKERFSLILESASTNQTSMYLCATGLAGQETQYFGPGTRLLVL.

This rearrangement joins TRBV7-9 to TRBJ2-5; TRBD2 matches 7 bases. This CDR3 spans 15 amino acids. Germline CDR1 SEHNR, CDR2 FQNEAQ (reference sequence). V was clipped by 4 bases and J by 5 bases; unmatched bases: 10. In nucleotides, the CDR3 is TGTGCCAGCAGCTCAAAGGGGACTACCAGGGAGACCCAGTACTTC. This sequence encodes CASSSKGTTRETQYF.

The V gene is TRBV9, the J gene TRBJ2-5, with a possible D match to TRBD1 (5 bases). CDR1 is SGDLS and CDR2 is YYNGEE in the germline V gene. Trimming left V 3 bases short and J 3 bases short, with 9 bases between. The CDR3 has 13 residues. CDR3 DNA sequence: TGTGCCAGCAGCGGAGGACATAAAGAGACCCAGTACTTC. This encodes CASSGGHKETQYF.

The J gene is TRBJ2-1, the V gene TRBV7-9; tentatively, D is TRBD2 (5 bases). The CDR3 spans 13 residues. Per germline, CDR1 SEHNR and CDR2 FQNEAQ (reference sequence). V lost 5 bases and J lost 7, with 12 bases in between. CDR3 DNA sequence: TGTGCCAGCAGCCCGAACGGGGAAAATGAGCAGTTCTTC. The encoded protein is CASSPNGENEQFF.

The rearrangement joins TRBV9 to TRBJ2-2; the match to TRBD1 covers 8 bases. In germline, CDR1 is SGDLS, CDR2 YYNGEE. The CDR3 covers 17 residues. With V trimmed by 4 bases and J by 1 base, 9 bases remained unmatched. The DNA of the CDR3 is TGTGCCAGCAGCCCACGATCCGGGACAGGGAACACCGGGGAGCTGTTTTTT. This translates into CASSPRSGTGNTGELFF.

The chain carries TRBV7-8 and TRBJ2-3, with 9 bases matching TRBD2. This CDR3 has 17 amino acids. CDR1 and CDR2 from the germline V gene are SGHVS and FQNEAQ. After removal of 1 base from V and 2 bases from J, the junction contained 7 bases not matched to a gene. The CDR3 region is CASSLEVAGVTTDTQYF. The CDR3 DNA follows: TGTGCCAGCAGCTTAGAAGTAGCGGGGGTAACCACAGATACGCAGTATTTT.

The chain links TRBV28 to TRBJ1-1, with D possibly being TRBD1 (5 bases). The CDR3 contains 14 residues. The V end was cut by 2 bases, the J end by 5 bases, with 12 bases between. Germline V gene lookup returns CDR1 MDHEN and CDR2 SYDVKM. This CDR3 is CASSLTREMTEAFF. The CDR3 DNA sequence: TGTGCCAGCAGTTTAACCAGGGAGATGACTGAAGCTTTCTTT.

V usage is TRBV5-1 and J usage is TRBJ1-4, with 8 bases lining up with TRBD1. With 2 bases clipped from V and 8 bases from J, the junction kept 8 bases outside the gene matches. Germline loops: CDR1 SGHRS, CDR2 YFSETQ. The CDR3 is made up of 15 amino acids. The CDR3 here is CASSFATGDREKLFF. The DNA for the CDR3 is TGCGCCAGCAGCTTCGCAACAGGGGACAGGGAAAAACTGTTTTTT.